This entry lists 27 T cell receptor beta chains sequenced from one sample in a study of radiation and T cells in renal cell carcinoma. Treatment specified: 15 Gy SBRT to primary tumor, nephrectomy 4 weeks later. Using immunoSEQ multiplex PCR, the repertoire was profiled, and TCRdb retains in-frame clones only, with some absent. This sample has roughly 9,000 clones; 63% occur once, and the top ten carry roughly 15%. This specimen consisted of tumor tissue, obtained from a patient whose treatment included radiotherapy and nephrectomy. The receptors come from a woman between 50 and 59 years old with renal cell carcinoma.

This clone has a single count. The chain couples TRBV5-1 to TRBJ2-1; 12 bases match TRBD2. V shed 4 bases and J 5 bases; nucleotides not matched to a gene: 13. CDR3 length equals 18 residues. The germline V gene has CDR1 SGHRS and CDR2 YFSETQ. The CDR3 bases are TGCGCCAGCAGCCCCCGGACTAGCGGGGCCGGTTCGGACAATGAGCAGTTCTTC. It encodes CASSPRTSGAGSDNEQFF.

The chain carries TRBV6-6 and TRBJ1-2; 9 nucleotides align to TRBD1. After removal of 1 base from V and 2 bases from J, the junction contained 5 bases not matched to a gene. The CDR3 totals 16 residues. Germline values: CDR1 MNHNY, CDR2 SVGAGI (reference sequence). The DNA for the CDR3 is TGTGCCAGCAGTTACTTAAGACAGGGGGAAAACTATGGCTACACCTTC. Its protein product is CASSYLRQGENYGYTF.

Regarding this clone: The identical CDR3 is also encoded by other nucleotide sequences in the sample. V usage is TRBV9 and J usage is TRBJ2-7; 14 nucleotides agree with TRBD2. J lost 5 bases, V lost 0 bases, and 1 base had no gene match. CDR3 length equals 15 residues. Germline lookup yields CDR1 SGDLS and CDR2 YYNGEE. The CDR3 region has the DNA TGTGCCAGCAGCGTAGGGGGACTAGCGGGAGACGAGCAGTACTTC. As protein: CASSVGGLAGDEQYF.

The rearrangement links TRBV7-8 to TRBJ1-1, with 8 nucleotides matching TRBD1. The CDR3 length is 18 residues. Germline assignment: CDR1 SGHVS and CDR2 FQNEAQ. J was trimmed by 0 bases and V by 1 base; bases with no gene match: 10. The CDR3: CASSLGSGGGGMNTEAFF. CDR3 nucleotides: TGTGCCAGCAGCTTAGGGTCAGGGGGCGGGGGAATGAACACTGAAGCTTTCTTT.

The rearrangement links TRBV11-3 to TRBJ2-1, with 7 bases lining up with TRBD1. The CDR3 contains 13 residues. With 3 bases clipped from V and 9 bases from J, the junction kept 5 bases outside the gene matches. Germline assignment: CDR1 SGHNT and CDR2 YENEEA. The CDR3 region is CASSFGSGGEQFF. The CDR3 nucleotides read TGTGCCAGCAGCTTTGGATCAGGGGGTGAGCAGTTCTTC.

The rearrangement links TRBV20-1 to TRBJ2-1; possible D gene TRBD2, 6 bases. This CDR3 comprises 11 residues. Deletions cut 6 bases from V and 5 bases from J, with 8 bases between. Germline assignment: CDR1 DFQATT and CDR2 SNEGSKA (reference sequence). The CDR3 sequence is CSAREDNEQFF. For the CDR3, the DNA is TGCAGTGCGCGGGAAGACAATGAGCAGTTCTTC.

This sequence joins TRBV18 and TRBJ2-5, with a weak D call TRBD1 (6 bases). CDR1 KGHSH and CDR2 LQKENI come from the germline V gene. The CDR3 runs to 15 residues. V dropped 3 bases and J dropped 1 base, with 12 bases sitting between them. As DNA, the CDR3 is TGTGCCAGCTCACCGTCTAGGGGGTTCCAAGAGACCCAGTACTTC. Translated, it gives CASSPSRGFQETQYF. The variable domain in full, completed from reference TRBV18 and TRBJ2-5, reads NAGVMQNPRHLVRRRGQEARLRCSPMKGHSHVYWYRQLPEEGLKFMVYLQKENIIDESGMPKERFSAEFPKEGPSILRIQQVVRGDSAAYFCASSPSRGFQETQYFGPGTRLLVL.

The gene calls are TRBV6-6 and TRBJ2-5; TRBD2 agrees at 12 bases. The CDR3 has 15 residues. V trimming: 6 bases; J trimming: 5 bases; junction bases outside the gene matches: 7. The germline CDR1 and CDR2 sequences are MNHNY and SVGAGI (reference sequence). This chain's CDR3 is CASRRTSGVWETQYF. The CDR3 region has the DNA TGTGCCAGCAGACGGACTAGCGGGGTTTGGGAGACCCAGTACTTC.

This clone was seen more than once but under ten times. Relative to the germline gene, one junction end is altered; a read error may explain this. The genes are TRBV5-3 and TRBJ1-2; tentative D call: TRBD1 (6 bases). TRBV5-3 has ORF status, its function being uncertain. The CDR3 covers 15 residues. The CDR3 loop reads CASSLSGGQSYGYTF. CDR3 nucleotides: TGTGCCAGCAGCTTATCCGGGGGGCAGAGCTATGGCTACACCTTC.

The J gene is TRBJ2-1, the V gene TRBV4-2, with TRBD2 matching over 9 bases. The germline V gene has CDR1 LGHNA and CDR2 YNFKEQ. Trimming at V came to 4 bases and at J to 2 bases, leaving 6 bases not matched to a gene. The CDR3 has 16 residues. The CDR3 DNA reads TGTGCCAGCAGCCCCAAGGGCGGGAGGGCCTACAATGAGCAGTTCTTC. It codes for CASSPKGGRAYNEQFF.

The CDR3 bases are TGTGCCATCAGTGAGTCGTCGTACACTGAAGCTTTCTTT. Amino acids: CAISESSYTEAFF. The genes are TRBV10-3 and TRBJ1-1; D is unclear. The length of the CDR3 is 13 residues. The germline CDR1 and CDR2 sequences are ENHRY and SYGVKD. V lost 0 bases to trimming and J lost 3 bases, with 5 bases between them.

This chain links TRBV19 with TRBJ2-1; D unclear. Per germline, CDR1 LNHDA and CDR2 SQIVND (reference sequence). CDR3 length: 15 amino acids. The V end lost 3 bases, the J end lost 1 base, and 10 bases lay between the germline ends. CDR3 amino acids: CASSMSSASYNEQFF. In nucleotides, the CDR3 is TGTGCCAGTAGTATGTCCTCCGCTTCCTACAATGAGCAGTTCTTC.

This clone was picked up one time. The V call is TRBV6-4, the J call TRBJ2-2; tentatively, D is TRBD2 (5 bases). CDR1 is MRHNA, CDR2 SNTAGT, per germline. The CDR3 totals 15 residues. V lost 6 bases to trimming and J lost 4 bases, with 15 bases between them. The CDR3 DNA is TGTGCCAGCAGCTCCACGGAGCGGAGCACCGGGGAGCTGTTTTTT. The encoded protein is CASSSTERSTGELFF.

The V call is TRBV18, the J call TRBJ2-7, with 7 bases fitting TRBD2. CDR1 and CDR2 from the germline V gene are KGHSH and LQKENI. The CDR3 covers 15 residues. The ends lost 0 bases at V and 2 bases at J; junction bases unmatched: 4. CDR3 DNA sequence: TGTGCCAGCTCACCACCGGCTAGCGGACCCTACGAGCAGTACTTC. Encoded protein: CASSPPASGPYEQYF.

The chain uses TRBV10-3 and TRBJ2-3, with 8 nucleotides matching TRBD1. The ends lost 2 bases at V and 0 bases at J; junction bases unmatched: 7. The CDR3 loop spans 17 amino acids. Germline lookup yields CDR1 ENHRY and CDR2 SYGVKD. For the CDR3, the DNA is TGTGCCATCAGTGAGGACAGGGGCCGGGCTAGCACAGATACGCAGTATTTT. This gives the protein CAISEDRGRASTDTQYF.

The J gene is TRBJ2-1, the V gene TRBV7-2; D gene unclear. The CDR3 extends over 16 amino acids. V gave up 1 base and J gave up 3 bases, with 13 bases separating them. The germline V gene has CDR1 SGHTA and CDR2 FQGNSA. This CDR3 reads CASSLVIGTGYNEQFF. CDR3 nucleotide sequence: TGTGCCAGCAGCTTAGTAATAGGCACCGGCTACAATGAGCAGTTCTTC.

The chain links TRBV7-6 to TRBJ1-1; no firm D call. Germline CDR1 and CDR2: SGHVS and FNYEAQ. Trimming pared 5 bases from V and 1 base from J, leaving 8 bases between. The CDR3 runs 13 residues. In DNA, the CDR3 is TGTGCCAGCAGCAGGGAGGAGAACACTGAAGCTTTCTTT. Protein product: CASSREENTEAFF.

For this clone: Additional DNA sequences in this sample encode the identical CDR3. The chain couples TRBV28 to TRBJ1-5; D not resolved. Trimming pared 9 bases from V and 5 bases from J, leaving 11 bases between. The CDR3 contains 12 residues. Germline assignment: CDR1 MDHEN and CDR2 SYDVKM. CDR3 nucleotide sequence: TGTGCCAGTTTAACTGGGGATCAGCCCCAGCATTTT. Translation: CASLTGDQPQHF.

By frequency in the sample, this clone is medium-sized. The chain joins TRBV7-9 to TRBJ1-1; tentative D call: TRBD1 (5 bases). The CDR3 is made up of 12 amino acids. Trimming shortened V by 11 bases and J by 5 bases, and 15 bases separated the two germline ends. Looked up from germline, CDR1 is SEHNR and CDR2 is FQNEAQ (reference sequence). The CDR3 DNA follows: TGTGCCCTGGGGGGGGTTTGGACTGAAGCTTTCTTT. Its translation is CALGGVWTEAFF.

The V call is TRBV10-3, the J call TRBJ2-1; 9 bases match TRBD2. Germline CDR1 and CDR2: ENHRY and SYGVKD. CDR3 size: 14 residues. V lost 11 bases, J lost 6 bases, and 11 bases stayed unmatched. CDR3 sequence reads: CASSGGPPLNEQFF. CDR3 in DNA: TGTGCCTCGAGCGGGGGGCCTCCCCTCAATGAGCAGTTCTTC.

The chain recombines TRBV7-2 with TRBJ2-3; D not resolved. In germline, CDR1 is SGHTA, CDR2 FQGNSA. Trimming stripped 5 bases from V and 2 bases from J, with 11 bases between. The CDR3 is 14 amino acids. The chain's CDR3 is CASSPYRATDTQYF. DNA of the CDR3: TGTGCCAGCAGCCCCTACAGAGCCACAGATACGCAGTATTTT.

Only a few counts were recorded for this clone. This CDR3 reads CASKRTVNQPQHF. The CDR3 DNA reads TGTGCCAGCAAACGGACAGTGAATCAGCCCCAGCATTTT. The genes are TRBV2 and TRBJ1-5, with D tentatively TRBD1 (6 bases). Trimming removed 7 bases at V and 4 bases at J, with 11 bases between. CDR1 and CDR2 from the germline V gene are SNHLY and FYNNEI. The CDR3 is 13 residues long.

The CDR3 loop reads CASSYLASSTDTQYF. DNA of the CDR3: TGCGCCAGCAGCTATCTAGCGTCTAGCACAGATACGCAGTATTTT. This chain links TRBV4-1 with TRBJ2-3; D might be TRBD2 (6 bases). Germline V gene sequence: CDR1 MGHRA, CDR2 YSYEKL. V lost 5 bases and J lost 0, with 12 bases in between. This CDR3 has 15 residues.

The chain uses TRBV2 and TRBJ2-7; possible D gene TRBD2, 7 bases. CDR1 SNHLY and CDR2 FYNNEI come from the germline V gene. V lost 6 bases to trimming and J lost 9 bases, with 18 bases between them. CDR3 length: 13 residues. The CDR3 DNA reads TGTGCCAGCAGAACCCTAGCGGAGGGGGGGCAGTACTTC. This gives the protein CASRTLAEGGQYF.

The gene calls are TRBV7-8 and TRBJ1-1; 8 bases map to TRBD1. Per the germline V gene, CDR1 is SGHVS and CDR2 is FQNEAQ. V shed 3 bases and J 4 bases; nucleotides not matched to a gene: 7. This CDR3 has 15 amino acids. CDR3 in amino acids: CASSFQTGVGTEAFF. Written as DNA, the CDR3 is TGTGCCAGCAGCTTTCAGACAGGGGTGGGCACTGAAGCTTTCTTT.

Only a few counts were recorded for this clone. V gene TRBV27 combines with J gene TRBJ1-6, with no clear D. The CDR3 loop spans 18 amino acids. Germline V gives CDR1 MNHEY, CDR2 SMNVEV (reference sequence). V was clipped by 0 bases and J by 8 bases, with 20 bases between them. The chain's CDR3 is CASSLSQSGAARYSPLHF. CDR3 bases: TGTGCCAGCAGTTTATCGCAGAGCGGCGCGGCCAGGTATTCACCCCTCCACTTT.

This clone was observed a few times. The chain links TRBV7-9 to TRBJ2-2; D unclear. The CDR3 consists of 11 residues. The germline V gene has CDR1 SEHNR and CDR2 FQNEAQ (reference sequence). Trimming pared 0 bases from V and 7 bases from J, leaving 0 bases between. CDR3: CASSLAGELFF. CDR3 in DNA: TGTGCCAGCAGCTTAGCCGGGGAGCTGTTTTTT.